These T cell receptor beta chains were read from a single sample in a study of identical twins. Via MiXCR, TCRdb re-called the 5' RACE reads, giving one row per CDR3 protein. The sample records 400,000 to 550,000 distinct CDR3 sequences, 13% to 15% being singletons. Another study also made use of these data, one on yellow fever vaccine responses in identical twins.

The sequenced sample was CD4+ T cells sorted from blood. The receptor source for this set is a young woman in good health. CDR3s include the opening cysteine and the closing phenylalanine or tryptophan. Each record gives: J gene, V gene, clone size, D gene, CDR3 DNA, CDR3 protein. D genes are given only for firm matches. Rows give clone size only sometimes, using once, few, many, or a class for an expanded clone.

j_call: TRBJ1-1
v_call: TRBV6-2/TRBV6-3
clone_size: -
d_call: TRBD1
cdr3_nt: TGTGCCAGCAGTCCTTGGACAGGGGAGAACACTGAAGCTTTCTTT
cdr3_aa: CASSPWTGENTEAFF

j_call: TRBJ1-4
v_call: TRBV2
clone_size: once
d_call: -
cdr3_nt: TGTGCCGGACGAAGCGACACTCAGATAGAAAAACTGTTTTTT
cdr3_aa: CAGRSDTQIEKLFF

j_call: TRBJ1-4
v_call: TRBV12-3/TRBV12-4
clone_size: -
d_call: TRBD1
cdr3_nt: TGTGCCAGCAGACCGACGGGACAGGGCCGAGCAACTAATGAAAAACTGTTTTTT
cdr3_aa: CASRPTGQGRATNEKLFF

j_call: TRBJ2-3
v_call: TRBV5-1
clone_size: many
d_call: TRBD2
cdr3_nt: TGCGCCAGCAGCGTGACTAGCGGGGGTCCTCATTTAGATACGCAGTATTTT
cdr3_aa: CASSVTSGGPHLDTQYF

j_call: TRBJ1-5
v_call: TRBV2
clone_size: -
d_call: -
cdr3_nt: TGTGCCAGCAGTAAGGACTTCAATCAGCCCCAGCATTTT
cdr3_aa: CASSKDFNQPQHF

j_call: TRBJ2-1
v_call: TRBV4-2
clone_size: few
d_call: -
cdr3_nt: TGTGCCAGCAGCGCAAGTGTCGGGGACAATGAGCAGTTCTTC
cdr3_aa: CASSASVGDNEQFF

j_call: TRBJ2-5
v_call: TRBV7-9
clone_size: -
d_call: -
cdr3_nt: TGTGCCAGCAGCTTGGGGAAAAAAGAGACCCAGTACTTC
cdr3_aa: CASSLGKKETQYF

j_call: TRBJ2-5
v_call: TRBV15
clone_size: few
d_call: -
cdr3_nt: TGTGCCACCAGCAGGATAGGAGAAGGGCCGAAGACCCAGTACTTC
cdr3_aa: CATSRIGEGPKTQYF

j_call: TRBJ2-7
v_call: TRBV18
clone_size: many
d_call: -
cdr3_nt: TGTGCCAGCTCCGACACCGCCTACGAGCAGTACTTC
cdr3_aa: CASSDTAYEQYF

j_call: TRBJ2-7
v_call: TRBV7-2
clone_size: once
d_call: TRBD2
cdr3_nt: TGTGCCAGCAGCTTAGGGGGGGGGTTACAGTACGAGCAGTACTTC
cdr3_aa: CASSLGGGLQYEQYF

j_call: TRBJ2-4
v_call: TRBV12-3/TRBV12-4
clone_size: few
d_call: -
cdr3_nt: TGTGCCAGCAGCCCAATAACACCGACCGCCAAAAACATTCAGTACTTC
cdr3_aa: CASSPITPTAKNIQYF

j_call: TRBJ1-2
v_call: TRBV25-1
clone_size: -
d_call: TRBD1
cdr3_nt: TGTGCCAGCAGTGAAAACAGGGGGCGCAACTATGGCTACACCTTC
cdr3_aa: CASSENRGRNYGYTF

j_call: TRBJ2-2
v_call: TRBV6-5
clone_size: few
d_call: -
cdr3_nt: TGTGCCAGCAGCAGAAGGACCGGGGAGCTGTTTTTT
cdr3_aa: CASSRRTGELFF

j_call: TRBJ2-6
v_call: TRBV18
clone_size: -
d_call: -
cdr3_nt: TGTGCCAGCTCACCACTCCCACCGGGAAAGCTGGCTGGGGCCAACGTCCTGACTTTC
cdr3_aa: CASSPLPPGKLAGANVLTF

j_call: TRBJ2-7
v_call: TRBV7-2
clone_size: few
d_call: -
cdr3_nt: TGTGCCAGCAACATTAGGGACCAGCACTACGAGCAGTACTTC
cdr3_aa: CASNIRDQHYEQYF

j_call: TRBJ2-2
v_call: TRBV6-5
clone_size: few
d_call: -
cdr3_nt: TGTGCCAGCAGTTACATGGGTATCAGCACCGGGGAGCTGTTTTTT
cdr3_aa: CASSYMGISTGELFF

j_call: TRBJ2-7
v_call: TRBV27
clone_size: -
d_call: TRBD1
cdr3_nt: TGTGCCAGCAGCAGGACAGGGGGCCCCTACGAGCAGTACTTC
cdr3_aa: CASSRTGGPYEQYF

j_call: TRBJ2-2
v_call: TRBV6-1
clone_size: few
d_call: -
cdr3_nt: TGTGCCAGCAGGAAACTAGCCTTTGCTTCCACCGGGGAGCTGTTTTTT
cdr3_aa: CASRKLAFASTGELFF

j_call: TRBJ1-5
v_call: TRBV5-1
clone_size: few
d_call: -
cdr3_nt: TGCGCCAGCAGCTTGGACTCAGCGAACAATCAGCCCCAGCATTTT
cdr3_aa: CASSLDSANNQPQHF

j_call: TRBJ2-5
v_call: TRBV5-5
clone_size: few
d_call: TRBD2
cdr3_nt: TGTGCCAGCGGACTTAGGACTAGCTTGGAGACCCAGTACTTC
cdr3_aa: CASGLRTSLETQYF

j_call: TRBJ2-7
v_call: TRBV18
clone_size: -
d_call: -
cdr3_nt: TGTGCCAGCTCACCGAACCTCTCCGGAGGGTCCTACGAGCAGTACTTC
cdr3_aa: CASSPNLSGGSYEQYF

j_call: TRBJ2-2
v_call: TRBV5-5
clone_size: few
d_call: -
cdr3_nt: TGTGCCAGCAGCTTGTGGGGTGGGGACACCGGGGAGCTGTTTTTT
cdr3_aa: CASSLWGGDTGELFF

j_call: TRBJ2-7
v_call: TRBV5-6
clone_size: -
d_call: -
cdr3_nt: TGTGCCAGCCGCTTGGGGAACTCCTACGAGCAGTACTTC
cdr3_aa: CASRLGNSYEQYF

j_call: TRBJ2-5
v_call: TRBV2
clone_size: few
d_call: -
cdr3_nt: TGTGCCAGCCTGGGGGACCAAGAGACCCAGTACTTC
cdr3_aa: CASLGDQETQYF

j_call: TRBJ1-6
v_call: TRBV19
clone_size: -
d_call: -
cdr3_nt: TGTGCCAGCAAATTGACAAGGCTAAATTCACCCCTCCACTTT
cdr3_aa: CASKLTRLNSPLHF